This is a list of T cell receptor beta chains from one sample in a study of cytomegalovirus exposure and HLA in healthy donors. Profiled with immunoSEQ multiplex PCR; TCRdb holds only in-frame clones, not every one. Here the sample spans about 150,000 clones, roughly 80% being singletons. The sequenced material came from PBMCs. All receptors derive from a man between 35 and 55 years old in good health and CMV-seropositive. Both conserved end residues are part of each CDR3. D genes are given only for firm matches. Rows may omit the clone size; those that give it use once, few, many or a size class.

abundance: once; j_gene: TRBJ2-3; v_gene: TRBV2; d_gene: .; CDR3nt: TGTGCCAGCAGTAAACAGGGTCCAGATACGCAGTATTTT; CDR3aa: CASSKQGPDTQYF
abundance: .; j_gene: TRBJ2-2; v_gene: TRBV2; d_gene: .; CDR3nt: TGTGCCAGCAGGACCCCGATACAGGGAAAGGCCGGGGAGCTGTTTTTT; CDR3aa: CASRTPIQGKAGELFF
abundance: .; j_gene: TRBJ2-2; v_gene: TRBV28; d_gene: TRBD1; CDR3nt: TGTGCCAGCACCTTATTGACAGGGAGTGGCACCGGGGAGCTGTTTTTT; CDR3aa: CASTLLTGSGTGELFF
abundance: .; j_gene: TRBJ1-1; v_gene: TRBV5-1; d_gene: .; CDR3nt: TGCGCCAGCAGCTTGGCAATTAACACTGAAGCTTTCTTT; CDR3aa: CASSLAINTEAFF
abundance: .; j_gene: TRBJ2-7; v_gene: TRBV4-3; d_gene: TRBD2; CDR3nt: TGCGCCAGCAGCCCTAACCCCAGCGGGAGCTCCTACGAGCAGTACTTC; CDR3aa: CASSPNPSGSSYEQYF
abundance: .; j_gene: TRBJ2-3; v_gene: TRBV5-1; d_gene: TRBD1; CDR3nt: TGCGCCAGCAGCTTAAGAGGGGGCCCTACCACCTCCACAGATACGCAGTATTTT; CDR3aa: CASSLRGGPTTSTDTQYF
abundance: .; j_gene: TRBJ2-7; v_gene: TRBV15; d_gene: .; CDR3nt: TGTGCCACCAGGGCGACAGGGAGGTCCTACGAGCAGTACTTC; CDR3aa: CATRATGRSYEQYF
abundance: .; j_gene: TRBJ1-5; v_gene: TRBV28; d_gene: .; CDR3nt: TGTGCCAGCAGTTTGGGGGCATCCGAAGGACAGCCCCAGCATTTT; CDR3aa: CASSLGASEGQPQHF
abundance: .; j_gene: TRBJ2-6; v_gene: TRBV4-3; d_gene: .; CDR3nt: TGCGCCAGCAGCCCATCTTTAGTCTCTGGGGCCAACGTCCTGACTTTC; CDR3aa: CASSPSLVSGANVLTF
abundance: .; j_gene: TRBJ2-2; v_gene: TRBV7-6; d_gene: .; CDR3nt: TGTGCCAGCAGCATCCGACAGACCGGGGAGCTGTTTTTT; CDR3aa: CASSIRQTGELFF
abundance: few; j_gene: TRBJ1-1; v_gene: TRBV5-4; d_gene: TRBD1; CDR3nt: TGTGCCAGCAGCCTCCGGGACAGGGGGAGTGAAGCTTTCTTT; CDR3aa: CASSLRDRGSEAFF